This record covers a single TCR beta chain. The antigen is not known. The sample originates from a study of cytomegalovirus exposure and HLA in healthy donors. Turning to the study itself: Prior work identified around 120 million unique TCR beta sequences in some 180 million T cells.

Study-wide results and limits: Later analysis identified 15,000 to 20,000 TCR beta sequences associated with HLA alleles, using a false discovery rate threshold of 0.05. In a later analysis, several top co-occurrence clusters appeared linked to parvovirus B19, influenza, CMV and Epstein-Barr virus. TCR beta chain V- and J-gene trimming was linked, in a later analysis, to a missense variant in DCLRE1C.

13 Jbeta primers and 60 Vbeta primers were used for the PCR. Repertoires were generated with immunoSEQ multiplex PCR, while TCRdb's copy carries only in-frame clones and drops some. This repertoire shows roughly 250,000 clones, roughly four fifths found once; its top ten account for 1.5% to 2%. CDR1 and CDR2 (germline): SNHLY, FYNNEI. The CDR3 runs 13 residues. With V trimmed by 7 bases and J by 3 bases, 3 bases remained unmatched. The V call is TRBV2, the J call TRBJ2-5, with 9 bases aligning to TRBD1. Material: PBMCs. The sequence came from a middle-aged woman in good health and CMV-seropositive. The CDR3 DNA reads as TGTGCCAGCAACCGGGACAGGGAAGAGACCCAGTACTTC. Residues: CASNRDREETQYF.